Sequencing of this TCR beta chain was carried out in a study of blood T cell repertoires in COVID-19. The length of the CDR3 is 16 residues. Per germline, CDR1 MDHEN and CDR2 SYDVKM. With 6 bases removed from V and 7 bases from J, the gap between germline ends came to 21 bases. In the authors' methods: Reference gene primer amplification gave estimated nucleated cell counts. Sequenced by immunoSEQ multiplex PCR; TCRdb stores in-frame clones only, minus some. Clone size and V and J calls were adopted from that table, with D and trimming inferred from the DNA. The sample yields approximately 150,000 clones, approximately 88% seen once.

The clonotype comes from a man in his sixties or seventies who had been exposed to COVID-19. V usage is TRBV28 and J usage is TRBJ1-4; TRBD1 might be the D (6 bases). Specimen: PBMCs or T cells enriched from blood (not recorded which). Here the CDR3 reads CASSPPRGAGGEKLFF. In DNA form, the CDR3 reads TGTGCCAGCAGCCCCCCGAGGGGGGCGGGAGGTGAAAAACTGTTTTTT.